This TCR beta chain was captured in a study of shared T cell receptors in the human thymus. TCRdb's copy holds only in-frame clones and misses some; the assay was immunoSEQ multiplex PCR. Counted here are 700,000 to 750,000 clones, approximately 83% occurring once; the ten biggest clones make up 0.0095% to 0.013%. Looked up from germline, CDR1 is MGHRA and CDR2 is YSYEKL. The V end lost 3 bases, the J end lost 3 bases, and 19 bases lay between the germline ends. CDR3 length: 17 residues. This sample also appeared in a second study, on human thymus T cells. That work adds: Surgeons resected thymus tissue during corrective heart surgery. Thymic and blood repertoires appeared to display a bias in their usage of V and J genes. A high degree of thymic repertoire overlap among unrelated individuals was reported in related research.

The receptor was derived from a girl under three years old with a congenital heart defect. This chain uses TRBV4-1 with TRBJ2-3, with D tentatively TRBD1 (6 bases). Sequencing input: thymocytes. CDR3 amino acids: CASSHFQGSGGTDTQYF. The CDR3 region has the DNA TGCGCCAGCAGCCATTTTCAGGGGTCCGGTGGGACAGATACGCAGTATTTT.